This TCR beta chain was recorded in a study of blood T cell repertoires in COVID-19. Whole-study context: Donors in the United States, Italy and Spain gave samples during acute or convalescent COVID-19. From T cells, B-cell-depleted T cells, or PBMCs came the material, which was cDNA or gDNA.

Methods used by the authors: Amplifying reference gene primers gave estimates of nucleated cell counts. The assay was immunoSEQ multiplex PCR, and TCRdb's table has in-frame clones only and misses some. V, J and clone size are those of that table, while D and trimming were read from the DNA. The profile shows over 80,000 clones, about 87% of them singletons. The CDR3 sequence is 15 residues long. The V and J genes are TRBV21-1 and TRBJ2-7; whether TRBD1, the table's D call, matches the DNA was not checked. TRBV21-1 is marked as a pseudogene. This clonotype was obtained from a human donor in a cohort sampled during active COVID-19. Sequenced: peripheral blood. The CDR3 bases are TGTGCCAGCAGCAAACAGTGGGACACGACCTACGAGCAGTACTTC. It codes for CASSKQWDTTYEQYF.